The T cell receptor (beta chain) under discussion was sequenced for a study of OX40 agonist ivuxolimab in advanced cancers. Across the whole study: Treatment of patients was with ivuxolimab, an agonistic anti-OX40 (CD134) antibody. Study outcomes and limitations: Clonal expansion in partial responders at 0.1-3.0 mg/kg ranked among the lowest. With doses of 0.1 to 3.0 mg/kg, CD4+ and CD8+ blood T cells had undergone clonal expansion by week 6. Fewer expanded clones were found on average in CD4+ than in CD8+ T cells.

For this clone: No antigen is known for it.

The data were produced by immunoSEQ multiplex PCR, yet TCRdb's version contains in-frame clones alone and is incomplete. Among 70,000 to 90,000 clones listed, 84% were seen once. Germline V gene data show CDR1 as MNHEY and CDR2 as SVGAGI. The CDR3 consists of 14 residues. V lost 5 bases and J 4 bases, leaving 12 bases between the germline ends. This chain links TRBV6-5 with TRBJ2-1, with D tentatively TRBD1 (5 bases). This receptor was taken from an adult with an advanced solid tumor such as melanoma, head and neck, liver or kidney cancer. Sequences were derived from CD4+ or CD8+ T cells sorted from blood, sampled in a trial of the OX40 agonist ivuxolimab. The CDR3 reads CASSLSDSYNEQFF. DNA of the CDR3: TGTGCCAGCAGTCTGTCCGACAGTTACAATGAGCAGTTCTTC.